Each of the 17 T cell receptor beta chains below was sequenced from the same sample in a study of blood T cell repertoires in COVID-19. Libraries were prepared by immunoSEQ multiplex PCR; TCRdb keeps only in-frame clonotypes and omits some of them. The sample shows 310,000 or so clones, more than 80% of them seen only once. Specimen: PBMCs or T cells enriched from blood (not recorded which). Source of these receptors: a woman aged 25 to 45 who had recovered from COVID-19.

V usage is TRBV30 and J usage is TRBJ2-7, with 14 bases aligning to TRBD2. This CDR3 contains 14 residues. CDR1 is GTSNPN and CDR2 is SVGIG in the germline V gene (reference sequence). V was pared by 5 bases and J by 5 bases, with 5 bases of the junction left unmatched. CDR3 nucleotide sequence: TGTGCCTGGGGACTAGCGGGAGGCTTCAACGAGCAGTACTTC. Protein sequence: CAWGLAGGFNEQYF.

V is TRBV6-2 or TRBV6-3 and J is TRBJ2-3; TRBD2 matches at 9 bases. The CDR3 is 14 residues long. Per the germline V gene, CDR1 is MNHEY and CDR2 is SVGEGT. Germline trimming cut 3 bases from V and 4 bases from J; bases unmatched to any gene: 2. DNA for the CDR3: TGTGCCAGCAGTTATGAGCGGGAGGCAGATACGCAGTATTTT. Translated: CASSYEREADTQYF.

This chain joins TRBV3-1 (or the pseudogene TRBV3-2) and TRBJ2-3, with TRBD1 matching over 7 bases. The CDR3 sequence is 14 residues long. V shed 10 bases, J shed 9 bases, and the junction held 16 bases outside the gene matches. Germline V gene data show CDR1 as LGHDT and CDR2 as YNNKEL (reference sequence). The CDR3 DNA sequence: TGTGCCACCCTCGGGGACAGAAGTTTTGGAACGCAGTATTTT. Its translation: CATLGDRSFGTQYF.

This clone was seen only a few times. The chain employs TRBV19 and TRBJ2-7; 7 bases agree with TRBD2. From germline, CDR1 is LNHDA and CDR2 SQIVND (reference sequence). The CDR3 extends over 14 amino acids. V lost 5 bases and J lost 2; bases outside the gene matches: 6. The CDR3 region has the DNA TGTGCCAGTAGTGTCAAACTAGCGACCTACGAGCAGTACTTC. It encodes CASSVKLATYEQYF.

The CDR3 loop is CASSILWEGRNTEAFF. CDR3 nucleotides: TGTGCCAGTAGTATTCTCTGGGAGGGTAGGAACACTGAAGCTTTCTTT. V is TRBV19 and J is TRBJ1-1; D is uncertain. V was pared by 3 bases and J by 1 base, with 15 bases between. The CDR3 loop spans 16 amino acids. CDR1 is LNHDA and CDR2 is SQIVND in the germline V gene (reference sequence).

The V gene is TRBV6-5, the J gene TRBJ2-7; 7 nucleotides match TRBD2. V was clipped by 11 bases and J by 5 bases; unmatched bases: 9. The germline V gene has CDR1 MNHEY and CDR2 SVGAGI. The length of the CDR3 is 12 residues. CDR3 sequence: CAHGGGPNEQYF. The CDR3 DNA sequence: TGTGCCCACGGGGGAGGGCCGAACGAGCAGTACTTC.

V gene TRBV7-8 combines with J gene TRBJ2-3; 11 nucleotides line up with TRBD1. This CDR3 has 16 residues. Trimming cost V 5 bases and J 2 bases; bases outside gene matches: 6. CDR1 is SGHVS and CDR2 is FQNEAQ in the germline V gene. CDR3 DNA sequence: TGTGCCAGCAGCACCAGGACAGGGGGCTCCACAGATACGCAGTATTTT. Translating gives CASSTRTGGSTDTQYF.

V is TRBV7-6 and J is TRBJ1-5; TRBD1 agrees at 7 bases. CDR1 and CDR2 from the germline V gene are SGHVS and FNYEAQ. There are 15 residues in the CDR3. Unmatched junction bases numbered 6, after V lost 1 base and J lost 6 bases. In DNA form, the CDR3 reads TGTGCCAGCAGCTTAGGGCAGGGGGAGAGTCAGCCCCAGCATTTT. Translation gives CASSLGQGESQPQHF.

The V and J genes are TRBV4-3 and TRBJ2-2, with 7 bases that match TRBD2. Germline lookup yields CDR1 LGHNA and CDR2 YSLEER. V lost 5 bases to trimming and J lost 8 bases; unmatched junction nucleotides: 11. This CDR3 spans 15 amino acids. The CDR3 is CASSTGTGGSGELFF. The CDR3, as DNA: TGCGCCAGCAGCACCGGGACGGGGGGATCAGGGGAGCTGTTTTTT.

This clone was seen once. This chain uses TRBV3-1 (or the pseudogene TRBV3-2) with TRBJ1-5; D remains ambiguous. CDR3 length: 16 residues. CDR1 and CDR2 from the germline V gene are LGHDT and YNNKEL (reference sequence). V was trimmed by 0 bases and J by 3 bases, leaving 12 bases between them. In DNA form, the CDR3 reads TGTGCCAGCAGCCAAGAACTTATCGGTGACAATCAGCCCCAGCATTTT. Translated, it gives CASSQELIGDNQPQHF.

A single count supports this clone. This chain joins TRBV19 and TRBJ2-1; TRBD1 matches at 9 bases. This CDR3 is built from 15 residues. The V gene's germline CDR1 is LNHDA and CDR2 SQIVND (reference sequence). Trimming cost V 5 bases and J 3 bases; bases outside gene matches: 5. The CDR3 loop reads CASSPGTGFYNEQFF. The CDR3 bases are TGTGCCAGTAGTCCCGGGACAGGGTTCTACAATGAGCAGTTCTTC. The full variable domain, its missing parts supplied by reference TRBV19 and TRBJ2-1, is DGGITQSPKYLFRKEGQNVTLSCEQNLNHDAMYWYRQDPGQGLRLIYYSQIVNDFQKGDIAEGYSVSREKKESFPLTVTSAQKNPTAFYLCASSPGTGFYNEQFFGPGTRLTVL.

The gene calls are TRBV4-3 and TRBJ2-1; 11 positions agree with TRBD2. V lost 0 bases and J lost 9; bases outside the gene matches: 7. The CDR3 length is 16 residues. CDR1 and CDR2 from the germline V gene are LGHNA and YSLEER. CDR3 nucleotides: TGCGCCAGCAGCCAAGAGAGGCTAGCGGGAGGCGGTGAGCAGTTCTTC. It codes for CASSQERLAGGGEQFF.

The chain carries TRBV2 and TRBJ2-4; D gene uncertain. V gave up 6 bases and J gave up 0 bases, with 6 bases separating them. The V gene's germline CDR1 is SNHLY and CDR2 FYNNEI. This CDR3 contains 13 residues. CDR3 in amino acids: CASSEEAKNIQYF. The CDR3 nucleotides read TGTGCCAGCAGCGAGGAAGCCAAAAACATTCAGTACTTC.

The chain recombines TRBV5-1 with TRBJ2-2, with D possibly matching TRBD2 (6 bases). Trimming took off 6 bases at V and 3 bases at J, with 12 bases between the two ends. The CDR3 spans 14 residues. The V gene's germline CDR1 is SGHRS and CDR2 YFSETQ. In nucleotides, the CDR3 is TGCGCCAGCAATGGGGGGTCGTACACCGGGGAGCTGTTTTTT. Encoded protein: CASNGGSYTGELFF.

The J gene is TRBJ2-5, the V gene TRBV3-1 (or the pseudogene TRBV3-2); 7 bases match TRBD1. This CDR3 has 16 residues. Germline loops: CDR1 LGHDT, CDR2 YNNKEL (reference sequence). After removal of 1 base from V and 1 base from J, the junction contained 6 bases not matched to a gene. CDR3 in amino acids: CASSQGRTGSQETQYF. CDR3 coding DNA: TGTGCCAGCAGCCAAGGCCGGACAGGATCCCAAGAGACCCAGTACTTC.

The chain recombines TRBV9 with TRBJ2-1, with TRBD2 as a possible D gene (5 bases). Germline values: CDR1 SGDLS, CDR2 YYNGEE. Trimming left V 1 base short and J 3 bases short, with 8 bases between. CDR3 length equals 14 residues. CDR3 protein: CASSVSGNYNEQFF. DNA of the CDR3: TGTGCCAGCAGCGTAAGCGGAAACTACAATGAGCAGTTCTTC.

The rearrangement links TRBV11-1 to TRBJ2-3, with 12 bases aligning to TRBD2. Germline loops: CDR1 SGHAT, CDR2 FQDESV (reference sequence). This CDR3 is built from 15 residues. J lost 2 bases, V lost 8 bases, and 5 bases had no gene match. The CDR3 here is CASALAGGYTDTQYF. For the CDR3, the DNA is TGTGCCAGCGCCCTAGCGGGAGGGTACACAGATACGCAGTATTTT. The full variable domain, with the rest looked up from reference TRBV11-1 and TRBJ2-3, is EAEVAQSPRYKITEKSQAVAFWCDPISGHATLYWYRQILGQGPELLVQFQDESVVDDSQLPKDRFSAERLKGVDSTLKIQPAELGDSAMYLCASALAGGYTDTQYFGPGTRLTVL.